Listed here are 7 T cell receptor beta chains from one sample, sequenced in a study of blood T cell repertoires in COVID-19. Sequenced by immunoSEQ multiplex PCR; TCRdb stores in-frame clones only, minus some. The table includes about 27,000 clones, about nine tenths detected once. The sample taken for sequencing was peripheral blood. Every receptor here comes from a woman aged 50 to 65 with active COVID-19.

This rearrangement joins TRBV5-4 to TRBJ2-1; D gene ambiguous. The CDR3 extends over 13 amino acids. The V gene lost 2 bases and the J gene lost 6 bases, with 9 bases spanning the gap. Germline CDR1 is SGHNT and CDR2 is YYREEE (reference sequence). CDR3 in DNA: TGTGCCAGCAGCTTCACTCGTCTCAATGAGCAGTTCTTC. This encodes CASSFTRLNEQFF.

The chain links TRBV10-2 to TRBJ2-2; TRBD2 aligns across 8 bases. Germline values: CDR1 WSHSY, CDR2 SAAADI. Germline trimming cut 6 bases from V and 7 bases from J; bases unmatched to any gene: 4. The CDR3 has 13 residues. CDR3 sequence reads: CASSTGGRGELFF. DNA for the CDR3: TGCGCCAGCAGCACGGGAGGGCGCGGGGAGCTGTTTTTT.

V gene TRBV6-5 combines with J gene TRBJ1-3; D remains ambiguous. The germline V gene has CDR1 MNHEY and CDR2 SVGAGI. V lost 10 bases and J lost 4, with 14 bases in between. The CDR3 extends over 13 amino acids. CDR3 nucleotide sequence: TGTGCCACCTTCGGAGGAATAGGAAACACCATATATTTT. Translated: CATFGGIGNTIYF.

J is TRBJ2-7 and V is TRBV19; D may be TRBD1 (5 bases). V gave up 3 bases and J gave up 5 bases, with 11 bases separating them. This CDR3 comprises 13 residues. Per germline, CDR1 LNHDA and CDR2 SQIVND (reference sequence). In DNA form, the CDR3 reads TGTGCCAGTAGTATGATAAGGGGCGACGAGCAGTACTTC. Translation: CASSMIRGDEQYF.

This clone was picked up one time. The gene calls are TRBV29-1 and TRBJ2-3, with D unresolved. Germline assignment: CDR1 SQVTM and CDR2 ANQGSEA. This CDR3 contains 11 residues. Trimming removed 6 bases from V and 4 bases from J, with 8 bases in between. In DNA, the CDR3 is TGCAGCGTCTTAAGCGCAGATACGCAGTATTTT. This sequence encodes CSVLSADTQYF.

The rearrangement uses TRBV19 and TRBJ2-7, with TRBD2 matching 7 bases. This CDR3 region has 15 residues. Trimming removed 1 base from V and 2 bases from J; junction bases left unmatched: 5. CDR1 is LNHDA, CDR2 SQIVND, per germline (reference sequence). Written as DNA, the CDR3 is TGTGCCAGTAGTATAGGAGCGGGATGGGCCTACGAGCAGTACTTC. Protein: CASSIGAGWAYEQYF.

This sequence joins TRBV4-1 and TRBJ1-6; 9 bases are shared with TRBD1. This CDR3 region has 16 residues. V trimming: 1 base; J trimming: 6 bases; junction bases outside the gene matches: 4. Per the germline V gene, CDR1 is MGHRA and CDR2 is YSYEKL. CDR3 residues: CASSQAGTGLNSPLHF. Here the CDR3 DNA reads TGCGCCAGCAGCCAAGCCGGGACAGGGCTTAATTCACCCCTCCACTTT.